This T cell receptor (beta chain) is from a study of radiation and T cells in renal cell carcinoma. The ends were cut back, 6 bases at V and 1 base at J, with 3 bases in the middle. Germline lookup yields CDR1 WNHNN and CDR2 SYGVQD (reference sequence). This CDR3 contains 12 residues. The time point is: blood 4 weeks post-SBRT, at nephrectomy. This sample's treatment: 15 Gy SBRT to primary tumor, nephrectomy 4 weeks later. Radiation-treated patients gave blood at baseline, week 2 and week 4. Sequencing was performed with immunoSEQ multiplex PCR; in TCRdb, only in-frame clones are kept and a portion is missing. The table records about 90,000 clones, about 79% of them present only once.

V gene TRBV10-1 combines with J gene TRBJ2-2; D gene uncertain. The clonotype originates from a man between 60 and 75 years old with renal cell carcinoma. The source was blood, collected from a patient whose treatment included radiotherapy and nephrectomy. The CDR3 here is CASRENTGELFF. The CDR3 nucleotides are TGCGCCAGCAGGGAGAACACCGGGGAGCTGTTTTTT.